This entry lists 17 T cell receptor beta chains sequenced from one sample in a study of PD-1 blockade in classical Hodgkin lymphoma. There was relapse after autologous stem cell transplantation in every patient, and there was variation in brentuximab vedotin exposure. Sequencing used immunoSEQ multiplex PCR; TCRdb keeps in-frame clones, though not all of them. Seen here are approximately 160,000 clones, approximately 72% observed once, and the top ten hold roughly a tenth. The sequences come from peripheral blood mononuclear cells (PBMCs), collected before the second cycle of nivolumab. These receptors all come from a human donor with classical Hodgkin lymphoma.

The CDR3 loop is CASSPGRRGPKYSYEQYF. CDR3 nucleotide sequence: TGTGCCAGCTCACCGGGGCGGCGCGGACCAAAATACTCCTACGAGCAGTACTTC. The rearrangement uses TRBV18 and TRBJ2-7; weak D call: TRBD1 (5 bases). Deletions cut 3 bases from V and 0 bases from J, with 21 bases between. Germline V gene data show CDR1 as KGHSH and CDR2 as LQKENI. The CDR3 covers 18 residues.

This chain joins TRBV5-1 and TRBJ1-4, with D possibly matching TRBD1 (5 bases). The CDR3 runs 15 residues. Germline V gives CDR1 SGHRS, CDR2 YFSETQ. Trimming cost V 2 bases and J 8 bases, with 16 bases left between them. CDR3: CASSFEGRVYEKLFF. The DNA for the CDR3 is TGCGCCAGCAGCTTTGAGGGGCGGGTTTACGAAAAACTGTTTTTT. The full variable domain, in which reference TRBV5-1 and TRBJ1-4 provide the parts outside the CDR3, is KAGVTQTPRYLIKTRGQQVTLSCSPISGHRSVSWYQQTPGQGLQFLFEYFSETQRNKGNFPGRFSGRQFSNSRSEMNVSTLELGDSALYLCASSFEGRVYEKLFFGSGTQLSVL.

The chain joins TRBV2 to TRBJ2-5, with TRBD2 as a possible D gene (6 bases). The germline V gene encodes CDR1 SNHLY and CDR2 FYNNEI. The V gene lost 8 bases and the J gene lost 5 bases, with 15 bases spanning the gap. The CDR3 is made up of 13 amino acids. The CDR3, as DNA: TGTGCCAGCGGATGGGGGGAGAGGGAGACCCAGTACTTC. This codes for CASGWGERETQYF.

This chain connects TRBV28 to TRBJ2-3, with 13 bases identical to TRBD2. Germline CDR1 is MDHEN and CDR2 is SYDVKM. V gave up 2 bases and J gave up 3 bases; unmatched junction bases: 5. CDR3 length equals 17 residues. CDR3 sequence: CASSLGGLAGRTDTQYF. The DNA of the CDR3 is TGTGCCAGCAGTTTAGGGGGACTAGCGGGACGGACAGATACGCAGTATTTT.

The J gene is TRBJ2-1, the V gene TRBV7-9; D may correspond to TRBD1 or TRBD2 (5 bases each). This CDR3 has 12 residues. Germline V gene lookup returns CDR1 SEHNR and CDR2 FQNEAQ (reference sequence). Trimming took 5 bases from V and 15 from J, leaving 17 bases between them. Written as DNA, the CDR3 is TGTGCCAGCAGCACCCCCTATGGGGGTCGGTTCTTC. It encodes CASSTPYGGRFF.

The chain employs TRBV5-4 and TRBJ1-1; D perhaps matches TRBD1 (5 bases). The CDR3 contains 14 residues. Between the trimmed V and J ends, which lost 6 bases and 1 base, there was a span of 13 bases. Germline CDR1 and CDR2: SGHNT and YYREEE (reference sequence). CDR3 DNA sequence: TGTGCCAGCACCCCGCGGGGGGGGAACACTGAAGCTTTCTTT. As protein: CASTPRGGNTEAFF.

This chain links TRBV9 with TRBJ2-3; TRBD2 matches 10 bases. The CDR3 is 18 amino acids. Per germline, CDR1 SGDLS and CDR2 YYNGEE. Trimming took 3 bases from V and 2 from J; bases not matched to a gene: 12. The CDR3 region has the DNA TGTGCCAGCAGCGCTTACGGGACTAGCGTCCCAAACACAGATACGCAGTATTTT. This sequence encodes CASSAYGTSVPNTDTQYF.

As concerns this clone: Other DNA variants within this sample encode the same CDR3. The chain is built from TRBV19 and TRBJ1-1, with TRBD1 matching over 9 bases. J was trimmed by 4 bases and V by 4 bases; bases with no gene match: 7. The CDR3 length is 15 residues. Germline assignment: CDR1 LNHDA and CDR2 SQIVND (reference sequence). CDR3: CASSTLGQGGTEAFF. For the CDR3, the DNA is TGTGCCAGTAGTACCTTGGGACAGGGTGGCACTGAAGCTTTCTTT.

The chain uses TRBV7-3 and TRBJ2-1; 8 positions match TRBD1. This CDR3 is 15 amino acids long. After removal of 2 bases from V and 1 base from J, the junction contained 1 base not matched to a gene. Germline V lookup: CDR1 SGHTA, CDR2 FQGTGA. Here the CDR3 DNA reads TGTGCCAGCAGCTTAGACAGGGGTTCCTACAATGAGCAGTTCTTC. Residues: CASSLDRGSYNEQFF.

The J gene is TRBJ1-5, the V gene TRBV15; D remains unclear. The CDR3 contains 12 residues. Trimming stripped 9 bases from V and 2 bases from J, with 8 bases between. From germline, CDR1 is LNHNV and CDR2 YYDKDF (reference sequence). The CDR3 DNA reads as TGTGCCACAGGTCTGGGCAATCAGCCCCAGCATTTT. It translates to CATGLGNQPQHF.

J is TRBJ2-1 and V is TRBV28, with 8 nucleotides matching TRBD2. V gave up 3 bases and J gave up 5 bases; unmatched junction bases: 3. The CDR3 consists of 14 residues. Germline values: CDR1 MDHEN, CDR2 SYDVKM. CDR3 amino acids: CASSFRGGHNEQFF. CDR3 DNA: TGTGCCAGCAGTTTCCGGGGGGGACACAATGAGCAGTTCTTC.

This chain links TRBV27 with TRBJ2-1; 9 bases fit TRBD2. Looked up from germline, CDR1 is MNHEY and CDR2 is SMNVEV (reference sequence). The CDR3 extends over 15 amino acids. The ends lost 6 bases at V and 5 bases at J; junction bases unmatched: 8. In DNA form, the CDR3 reads TGTGCCAGCAGGGGGGCGGGAGGGCCACACAATGAGCAGTTCTTC. It is translated as CASRGAGGPHNEQFF.

This clone was counted a few times. The rearrangement uses TRBV7-9 and TRBJ2-3, with 7 bases lining up with TRBD1. Trimming removed 5 bases from V and 2 bases from J; junction bases left unmatched: 4. The CDR3 is 14 amino acids. The germline gives CDR1 SEHNR, CDR2 FQNEAQ (reference sequence). In DNA, the CDR3 is TGTGCCAGCAGCAAACAGGGGCCCACAGATACGCAGTATTTT. It encodes CASSKQGPTDTQYF.

The J gene is TRBJ1-6, the V gene TRBV10-3; D not resolved. The CDR3 loop spans 13 amino acids. CDR1 and CDR2 (germline): ENHRY, SYGVKD. V was cut by 1 base and J by 9 bases, with 7 bases left in between. CDR3 sequence reads: CAISELGISPLHF. DNA of the CDR3: TGTGCCATCAGTGAGTTAGGGATTTCACCCCTCCACTTT.

On this clone itself: Additional DNA sequences in this sample encode the identical CDR3. The rearrangement joins TRBV7-3 to TRBJ2-2; 8 bases agree with TRBD1. Germline CDR1 SGHTA, CDR2 FQGTGA. The trim removed 5 bases at V and 2 bases at J, leaving 1 base unmatched. There are 14 residues in the CDR3. DNA of the CDR3: TGTGCCAGCAGCGGACAGGGAAACACCGGGGAGCTGTTTTTT. Protein: CASSGQGNTGELFF.

This clone was observed a single time. The rearrangement uses TRBV2 and TRBJ1-6; D might be TRBD1 (5 bases). V shed 5 bases and J shed 8 bases, with 13 bases lying between them. The germline V gene encodes CDR1 SNHLY and CDR2 FYNNEI. The CDR3 length is 14 residues. The CDR3 loop reads CASSTTARYSPLHF. The CDR3 DNA reads TGTGCCAGCAGTACGACAGCGAGGTATTCACCCCTCCACTTT.

There are a few counts of this clone. V usage is TRBV23-1 and J usage is TRBJ1-5, with a tentative D call TRBD1 (5 bases). TRBV23-1 is labeled an ORF, and its function is uncertain. With 0 bases removed from V and 2 bases from J, the gap between germline ends came to 8 bases. This CDR3 has 15 residues. The CDR3 sequence: CASSQSGRCNQPQHF. The DNA of the CDR3 is TGCGCCAGCAGTCAATCGGGACGATGCAATCAGCCCCAGCATTTT.